This TCR beta chain was profiled in a study of CXCR3-negative and CXCR3-positive naive CD8 T cells. In preparing the TRB cDNA libraries, 5' RACE with UMI labels was used. TCRdb re-analyzed the 5' RACE reads; it lists each CDR3 protein once, without DNA. The sample shows 92,000 or so distinct CDR3 sequences, and roughly 1.1% sits with its ten largest clones. CDR3 length: 13 residues. The sequence came from a human donor in good health. Some clones in this sample may be carry-over from other donors' samples. The genes are TRBV12-3 or TRBV12-4 and TRBJ1-2; TCRdb outputs TRBD1, but without DNA this stays unchecked. The sequenced sample was naive CXCR3- CD8+ T cells from blood. The subset here: CD45RO-CCR7+CD27+CD95- naive CD8+ T cells lacking CXCR3 (TNR3-). CDR3 amino acids: CASTNLPGYGYTF.